These 13 T cell receptor beta chains were all obtained from the same sample, sequenced in a study of blood T cell repertoires in COVID-19. Data came from immunoSEQ multiplex PCR; TCRdb stores just in-frame clones and leaves some out. The sample has around 45,000 clones, almost 85% seen once; the top ten hold 20% to 30%. Sample: peripheral blood. Receptors were obtained from a woman in her sixties with acute or convalescent COVID-19.

The rearrangement links TRBV9 to TRBJ1-1; TRBD1 is a possible D gene (5 bases). Trimming shortened V by 7 bases and J by 4 bases, and 17 bases separated the two germline ends. The CDR3 loop spans 14 amino acids. CDR1 is SGDLS and CDR2 is YYNGEE in the germline V gene. The CDR3 bases are TGTGCCAGCTCTCGGGGGGATGGTAGCACTGAAGCTTTCTTT. Translating it yields CASSRGDGSTEAFF.

The chain links TRBV19 to TRBJ2-2; D is ambiguous. This CDR3 has 15 amino acids. Trimming stripped 5 bases from V and 5 bases from J, with 15 bases between. Germline V gives CDR1 LNHDA, CDR2 SQIVND (reference sequence). The CDR3 region has the DNA TGTGCCAGTAGTCGTCTCGCCTCGGAGACCGGGGAGCTGTTTTTT. Translation: CASSRLASETGELFF.

This chain uses TRBV3-1 (or the pseudogene TRBV3-2) with TRBJ1-1; D unresolved. The CDR3 is made up of 14 amino acids. The V and J ends lost 2 bases and 0 bases respectively, with 7 bases between them. Germline CDR1 LGHDT, CDR2 YNNKEL (reference sequence). CDR3 in DNA: TGTGCCAGCAGCCAACAAGCGATGAACACTGAAGCTTTCTTT. This encodes CASSQQAMNTEAFF.

The chain is built from TRBV5-1 and TRBJ2-3; perhaps TRBD2 as D (6 bases). Germline-derived CDR1 and CDR2 are SGHRS and YFSETQ. The CDR3 has 16 amino acids. V shed 5 bases and J shed 0 bases, with 16 bases lying between them. This CDR3 reads CASSPVAGTSTDTQYF. The CDR3 nucleotides are TGCGCCAGCAGTCCCGTAGCTGGGACTAGCACAGATACGCAGTATTTT.

This chain uses TRBV3-1 (or the pseudogene TRBV3-2) with TRBJ1-1, with a possible D match to TRBD1 (5 bases). This CDR3 is 16 amino acids long. CDR1 and CDR2 from the germline V gene are LGHDT and YNNKEL (reference sequence). V shed 4 bases and J shed 4 bases, with 19 bases lying between them. CDR3 bases: TGTGCCAGCAGCCCCCTCGCCGAAGTAGGGGCCACTGAAGCTTTCTTT. Protein sequence: CASSPLAEVGATEAFF.

This sequence joins TRBV6-5 and TRBJ1-1; D is undetermined. The V end was cut by 0 bases, the J end by 7 bases, with 9 bases between. The CDR3 has 13 amino acids. Germline V gene sequence: CDR1 MNHEY, CDR2 SVGAGI. CDR3 nucleotides: TGTGCCAGCAGTTACTCGCGTATCGGTGAAGCTTTCTTT. Protein: CASSYSRIGEAFF.

This clone appeared once. This chain connects TRBV7-2 to TRBJ2-4; 11 bases are shared with TRBD1. This CDR3 is built from 15 residues. Trimming took 4 bases from V and 6 from J; bases not matched to a gene: 5. CDR1 SGHTA and CDR2 FQGNSA come from the germline V gene. CDR3 loop: CASSSGQGAVNIQYF. In DNA, the CDR3 is TGTGCCAGCAGCTCTGGACAGGGGGCTGTAAACATTCAGTACTTC.

The chain links TRBV9 to TRBJ2-1; 7 nucleotides line up with TRBD2. This CDR3 has 15 amino acids. CDR1 is SGDLS, CDR2 YYNGEE, per germline. The V segment lost 0 bases and the J segment 6 bases; nucleotides outside the gene matches: 6. CDR3 amino acids: CASSVVAGETNEQFF. The CDR3 DNA is TGTGCCAGCAGCGTAGTTGCGGGGGAAACCAATGAGCAGTTCTTC.

This rearrangement joins TRBV6-5 to TRBJ2-7, with D tentatively TRBD1 (6 bases). The CDR3 is made up of 14 amino acids. The ends were cut back, 6 bases at V and 5 bases at J, with 17 bases in the middle. Germline values: CDR1 MNHEY, CDR2 SVGAGI. The CDR3 nucleotides are TGTGCCAGCAGCACCGACAGGTCCCGGAACGAGCAGTACTTC. Its protein product is CASSTDRSRNEQYF.

The chain joins TRBV2 to TRBJ1-1; no definite D call. The V and J ends lost 6 bases and 1 base respectively, with 12 bases between them. Looked up from germline, CDR1 is SNHLY and CDR2 is FYNNEI. The CDR3 spans 14 residues. The CDR3 here is CASSQGRQNTEAFF. The CDR3, as DNA: TGTGCCAGCAGCCAAGGCAGGCAGAACACTGAAGCTTTCTTT. Combining the CDR3 with reference TRBV2 and TRBJ1-1 gives the whole variable domain EPEVTQTPSHQVTQMGQEVILRCVPISNHLYFYWYRQILGQKVEFLVSFYNNEISEKSEIFDDQFSVERPDGSNFTLKIRSTKLEDSAMYFCASSQGRQNTEAFFGQGTRLTVV.

The CDR3 loop reads CASSPIPKGAEAFF. CDR3 DNA sequence: TGTGCCAGTAGTCCCATCCCTAAGGGGGCGGAGGCTTTCTTT. The rearrangement uses TRBV19 and TRBJ1-1; 7 nucleotides align to TRBD1. The CDR3 covers 14 residues. Germline-derived CDR1 and CDR2 are LNHDA and SQIVND (reference sequence). V lost 5 bases, J lost 11 bases, and 14 bases stayed unmatched. Filled out from reference TRBV19 and TRBJ1-1, the complete variable domain reads DGGITQSPKYLFRKEGQNVTLSCEQNLNHDAMYWYRQDPGQGLRLIYYSQIVNDFQKGDIAEGYSVSREKKESFPLTVTSAQKNPTAFYLCASSPIPKGAEAFFGQGTRLTVV.

The chain uses TRBV5-1 and TRBJ1-2, with unresolved D. This CDR3 is 12 amino acids long. The germline V gene has CDR1 SGHRS and CDR2 YFSETQ. The ends were cut back, 4 bases at V and 2 bases at J, with 6 bases in the middle. The CDR3 loop reads CASSGQNYGYTF. The CDR3 DNA reads TGCGCCAGCAGCGGGCAGAACTATGGCTACACCTTC.

The V gene is TRBV4-1, the J gene TRBJ2-2, with 8 nucleotides matching TRBD2. CDR3 size: 15 residues. V lost 2 bases to trimming and J lost 4 bases; unmatched junction nucleotides: 3. Germline V CDR1 and CDR2: MGHRA, YSYEKL. DNA for the CDR3: TGCGCCAGCAGCCAAACTAGCGGTCTCACCGGGGAGCTGTTTTTT. Translation gives CASSQTSGLTGELFF.